Detailed here is one T cell receptor (beta chain). The data were taken from a study of blood T cell repertoires in COVID-19. TCRdb's table, derived via immunoSEQ multiplex PCR, lists solely in-frame clones and lacks some. This sample carries approximately 430,000 clones, 86% of them seen once, and the ten largest clones take more than 1.4%. Sequencing used peripheral blood. The sequence was collected from a woman in her 30s with active or convalescent COVID-19.

The CDR3 sequence is CASSGPPNYGYTF. DNA for the CDR3: TGTGCCAGCAGTGGCCCCCCTAACTATGGCTACACCTTC. The rearrangement links TRBV27 to TRBJ1-2, with unresolved D. The V end was cut by 5 bases, the J end by 0 bases, with 7 bases between. The length of the CDR3 is 13 residues. Germline lookup yields CDR1 MNHEY and CDR2 SMNVEV (reference sequence).